The entry below describes one T cell receptor (beta chain). Its matching antigen is unknown. The data are from a study of PD-1 blockade in classical Hodgkin lymphoma. As for the study in general: Nivolumab was administered to patients intravenously at 3 mg/kg every 2 weeks. Study conclusions and caveats: Nothing has yet pinned down what causes the repertoire differences, possibly disease activity or prior therapy. Reported findings placed baseline TCR diversity lower in newly diagnosed patients (compared with healthy donors).

The germline V gene has CDR1 SGHTA and CDR2 FQGNSA. V gave up 8 bases and J gave up 9 bases, with 17 bases separating them. The CDR3 contains 13 residues. Profiled with immunoSEQ multiplex PCR; TCRdb holds only in-frame clones, not every one. In the table there are 66,000 or so clones, 65% to 75% of which are singletons. All patients relapsed after autologous stem cell transplantation, and brentuximab vedotin exposure varied. This clonotype was obtained from a human donor with classical Hodgkin lymphoma. The starting material was peripheral blood mononuclear cells (PBMCs), obtained before the second cycle of nivolumab. This chain links TRBV7-2 with TRBJ2-1; TRBD1 might be the D (5 bases). CDR3 loop: CASGNPWGGEQFF. CDR3 DNA sequence: TGTGCCAGCGGGAATCCCTGGGGCGGTGAGCAGTTCTTC.